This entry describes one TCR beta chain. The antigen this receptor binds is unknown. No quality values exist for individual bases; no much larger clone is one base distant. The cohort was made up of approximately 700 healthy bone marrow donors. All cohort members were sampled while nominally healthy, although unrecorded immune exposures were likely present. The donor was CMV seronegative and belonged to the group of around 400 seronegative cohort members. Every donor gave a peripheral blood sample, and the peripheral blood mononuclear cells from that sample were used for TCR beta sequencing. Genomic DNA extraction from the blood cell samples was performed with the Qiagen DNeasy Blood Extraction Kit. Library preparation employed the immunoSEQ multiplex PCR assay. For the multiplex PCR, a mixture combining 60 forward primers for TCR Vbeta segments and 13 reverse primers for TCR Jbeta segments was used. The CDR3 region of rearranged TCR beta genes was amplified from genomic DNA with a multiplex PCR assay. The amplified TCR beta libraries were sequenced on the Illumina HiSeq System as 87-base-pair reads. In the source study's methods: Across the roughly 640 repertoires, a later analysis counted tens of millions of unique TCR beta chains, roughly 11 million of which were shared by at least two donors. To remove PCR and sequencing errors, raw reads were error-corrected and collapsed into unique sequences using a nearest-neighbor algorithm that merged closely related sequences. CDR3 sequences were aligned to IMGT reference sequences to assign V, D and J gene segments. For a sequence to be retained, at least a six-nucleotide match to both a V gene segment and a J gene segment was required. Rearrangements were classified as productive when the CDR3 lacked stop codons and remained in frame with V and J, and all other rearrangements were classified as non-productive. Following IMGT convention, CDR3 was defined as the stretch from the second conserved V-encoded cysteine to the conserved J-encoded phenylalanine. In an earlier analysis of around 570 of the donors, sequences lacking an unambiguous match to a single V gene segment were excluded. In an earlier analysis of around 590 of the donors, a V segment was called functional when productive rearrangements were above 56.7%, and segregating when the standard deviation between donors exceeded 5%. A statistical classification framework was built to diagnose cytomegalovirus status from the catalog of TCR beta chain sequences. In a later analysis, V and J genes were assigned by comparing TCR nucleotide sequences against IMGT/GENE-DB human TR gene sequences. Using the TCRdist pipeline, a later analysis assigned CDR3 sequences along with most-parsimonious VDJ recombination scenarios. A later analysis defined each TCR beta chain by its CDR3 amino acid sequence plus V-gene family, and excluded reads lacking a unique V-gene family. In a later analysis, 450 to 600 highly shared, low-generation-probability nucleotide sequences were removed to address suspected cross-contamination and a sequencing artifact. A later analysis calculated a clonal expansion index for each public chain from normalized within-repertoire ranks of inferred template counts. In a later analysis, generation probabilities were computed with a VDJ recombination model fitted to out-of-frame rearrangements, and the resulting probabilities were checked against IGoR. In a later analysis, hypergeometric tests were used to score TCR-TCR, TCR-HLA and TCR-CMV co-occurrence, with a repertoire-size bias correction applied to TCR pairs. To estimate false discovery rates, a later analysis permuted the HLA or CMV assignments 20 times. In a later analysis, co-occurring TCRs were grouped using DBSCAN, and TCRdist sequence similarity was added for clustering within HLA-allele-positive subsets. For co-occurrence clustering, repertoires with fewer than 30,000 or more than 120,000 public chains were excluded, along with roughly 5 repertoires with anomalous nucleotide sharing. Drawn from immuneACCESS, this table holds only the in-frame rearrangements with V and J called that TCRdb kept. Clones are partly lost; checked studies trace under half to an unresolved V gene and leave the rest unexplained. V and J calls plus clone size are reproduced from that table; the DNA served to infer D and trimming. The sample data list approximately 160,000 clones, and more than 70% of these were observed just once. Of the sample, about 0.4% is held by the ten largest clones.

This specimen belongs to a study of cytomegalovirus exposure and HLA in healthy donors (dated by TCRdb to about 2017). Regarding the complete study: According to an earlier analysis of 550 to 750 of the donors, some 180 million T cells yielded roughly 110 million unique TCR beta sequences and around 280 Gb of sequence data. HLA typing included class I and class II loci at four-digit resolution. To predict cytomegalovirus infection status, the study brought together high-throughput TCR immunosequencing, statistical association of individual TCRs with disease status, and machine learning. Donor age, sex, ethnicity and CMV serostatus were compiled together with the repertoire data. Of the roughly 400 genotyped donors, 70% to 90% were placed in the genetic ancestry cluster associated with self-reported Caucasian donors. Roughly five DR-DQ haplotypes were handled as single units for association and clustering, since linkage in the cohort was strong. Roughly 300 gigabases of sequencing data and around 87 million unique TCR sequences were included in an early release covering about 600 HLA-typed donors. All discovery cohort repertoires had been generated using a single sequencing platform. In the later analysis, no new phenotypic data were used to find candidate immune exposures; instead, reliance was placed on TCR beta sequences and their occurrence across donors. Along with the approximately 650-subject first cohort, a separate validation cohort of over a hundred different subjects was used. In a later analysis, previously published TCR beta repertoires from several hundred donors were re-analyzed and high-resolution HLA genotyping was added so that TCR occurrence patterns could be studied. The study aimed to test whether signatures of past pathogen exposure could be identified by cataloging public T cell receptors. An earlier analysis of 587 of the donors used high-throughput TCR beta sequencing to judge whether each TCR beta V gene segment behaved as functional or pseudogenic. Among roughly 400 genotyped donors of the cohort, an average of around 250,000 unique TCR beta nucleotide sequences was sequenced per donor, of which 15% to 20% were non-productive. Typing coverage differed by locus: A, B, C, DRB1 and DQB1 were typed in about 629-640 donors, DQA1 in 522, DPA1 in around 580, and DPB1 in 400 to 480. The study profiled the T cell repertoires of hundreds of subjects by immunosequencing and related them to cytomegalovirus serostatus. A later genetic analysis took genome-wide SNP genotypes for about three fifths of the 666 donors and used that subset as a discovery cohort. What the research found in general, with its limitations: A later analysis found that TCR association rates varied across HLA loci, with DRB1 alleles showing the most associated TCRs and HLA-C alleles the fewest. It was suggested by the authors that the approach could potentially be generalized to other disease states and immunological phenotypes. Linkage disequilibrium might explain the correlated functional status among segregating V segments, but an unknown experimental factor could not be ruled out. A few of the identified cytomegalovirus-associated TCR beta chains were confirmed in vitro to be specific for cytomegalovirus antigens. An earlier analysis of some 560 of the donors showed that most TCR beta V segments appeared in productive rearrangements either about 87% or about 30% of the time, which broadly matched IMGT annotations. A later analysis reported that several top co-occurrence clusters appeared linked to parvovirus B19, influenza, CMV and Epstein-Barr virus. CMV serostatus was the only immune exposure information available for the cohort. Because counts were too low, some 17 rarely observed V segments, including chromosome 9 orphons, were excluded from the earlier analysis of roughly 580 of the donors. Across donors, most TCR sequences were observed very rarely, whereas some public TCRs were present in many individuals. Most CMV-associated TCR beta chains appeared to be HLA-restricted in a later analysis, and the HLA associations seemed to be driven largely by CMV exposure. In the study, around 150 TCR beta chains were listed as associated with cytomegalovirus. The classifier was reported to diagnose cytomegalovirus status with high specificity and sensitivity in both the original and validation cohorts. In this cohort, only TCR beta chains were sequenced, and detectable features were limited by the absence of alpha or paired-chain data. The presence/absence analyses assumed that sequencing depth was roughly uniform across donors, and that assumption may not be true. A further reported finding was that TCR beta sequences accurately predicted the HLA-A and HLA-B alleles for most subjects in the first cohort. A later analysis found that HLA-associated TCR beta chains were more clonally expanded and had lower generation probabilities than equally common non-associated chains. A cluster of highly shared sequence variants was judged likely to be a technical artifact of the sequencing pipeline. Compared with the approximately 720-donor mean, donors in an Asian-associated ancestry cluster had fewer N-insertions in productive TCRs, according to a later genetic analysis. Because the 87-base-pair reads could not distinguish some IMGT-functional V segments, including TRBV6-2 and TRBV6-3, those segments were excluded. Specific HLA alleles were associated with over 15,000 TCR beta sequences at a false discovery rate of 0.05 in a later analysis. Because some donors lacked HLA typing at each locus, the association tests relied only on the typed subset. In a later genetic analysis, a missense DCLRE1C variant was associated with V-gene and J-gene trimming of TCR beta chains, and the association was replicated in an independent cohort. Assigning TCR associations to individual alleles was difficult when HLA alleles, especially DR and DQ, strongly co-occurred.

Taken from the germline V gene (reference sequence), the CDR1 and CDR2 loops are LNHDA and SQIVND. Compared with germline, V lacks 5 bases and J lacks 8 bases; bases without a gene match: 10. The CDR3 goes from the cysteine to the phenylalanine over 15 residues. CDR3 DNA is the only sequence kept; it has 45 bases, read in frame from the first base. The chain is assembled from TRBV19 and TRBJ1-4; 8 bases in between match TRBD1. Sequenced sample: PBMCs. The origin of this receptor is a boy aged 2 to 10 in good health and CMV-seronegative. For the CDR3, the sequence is CASSARGPVVEKLFF. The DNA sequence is TGTGCCAGTAGTGCCAGGGGGCCGGTGGTAGAAAAACTGTTTTTT.